This TCR beta chain was recovered during a study of metastatic and nonmetastatic thyroid tumors. General observations from the study: The reported finding was significantly higher TCR beta diversity in malignant thyroid tumors relative to benign nodules, in blood and tumor.

Note on this clone: Its antigen is as yet unknown.

TCRdb re-called the PCR reads via MiXCR. The sample lists thousands of clones; under 30% were seen once. Ahead of thyroid surgery, no patient had received treatment of any kind. Material: adjacent normal tissue. This receptor was obtained from a male donor with papillary thyroid cancer or a benign thyroid nodule (not recorded which). Some clones in this sample may be carry-over from other donors' samples.

Here the CDR3 reads CSAKYPTNYGYTF. CDR3 DNA sequence: TGCAGTGCCAAGTATCCTACTAACTATGGCTACACCTTC. The rearrangement uses TRBV20-1 and TRBJ1-2; D gene unclear. The CDR3 is made up of 13 amino acids. Per germline, CDR1 DFQATT and CDR2 SNEGSKA (reference sequence). The V gene lost 6 bases and the J gene lost 0 bases, with 11 bases spanning the gap.